This is a list of T cell receptor beta chains from one sample in a study of CD8 T cells in ankylosing spondylitis. TCRdb re-derived calls from the 5' RACE reads in MiXCR, one entry per CDR3 protein. The sample has 300,000 to 350,000 distinct CDR3 sequences, roughly 20% seen once. Sequences were obtained from blood, either unsorted or a sorted T cell fraction (not recorded which). These receptors originate from a female donor with ankylosing spondylitis or in good health (not recorded which). The CDR3 runs from the conserved cysteine through the conserved F or W. Each record gives: clone size, D gene, J gene, V gene, CDR3 DNA, CDR3 protein. D genes are given only for firm matches. The listing skips clone size in some rows; elsewhere it reads once, few, many or a size class.

few | . | TRBJ1-1 | TRBV19 | TGTGCCAGTAGTCCCCCGGGACGGTGGGACACTGAAGCTTTCTTT | CASSPPGRWDTEAFF
few | TRBD1 | TRBJ2-6 | TRBV5-1 | TGCGCCAGCAGCCACAACAGGGGGATAACGGGGGCCAACGTCCTGACTTTC | CASSHNRGITGANVLTF
many | . | TRBJ2-5 | TRBV12-3/TRBV12-4 | TGTGCCAGCAGTTTCCGGGGCAGGGCAGAGACCCAGTACTTC | CASSFRGRAETQYF
. | TRBD1 | TRBJ2-3 | TRBV5-1 | TGCGCCAGCAGCTTCGTATCACAGGGGAAAGATACGCAGTATTTT | CASSFVSQGKDTQYF
many | . | TRBJ1-1 | TRBV6-5 | TGTGCCAGCAGGGGGTGGACTGAAGCTTTCTTT | CASRGWTEAFF
few | . | TRBJ2-2 | TRBV20-1 | TGCAGTGCAATCGACTCCGGGGAGCTGTTTTTT | CSAIDSGELFF
. | TRBD2 | TRBJ2-7 | TRBV12-3/TRBV12-4 | TGTGCCAGCAGTTTAGGCGGGAGACTTCTCTACGAGCAGTACTTC | CASSLGGRLLYEQYF
. | . | TRBJ2-1 | TRBV9 | TGTGCCAGCAGCGTAGGAGGGGGTGGCGCCAATGAGCAGTTCTTC | CASSVGGGGANEQFF
few | TRBD2 | TRBJ2-1 | TRBV29-1 | TGCAGCGGGTCCTTGGCGGGAGGCCCCTACAATGAGCAGTTCTTC | CSGSLAGGPYNEQFF
. | . | TRBJ2-5 | TRBV6-1 | TGTGCCAGCAAACCACATACCGGGATACAAGAGACCCAGTACTTC | CASKPHTGIQETQYF